Listed here are 8 T cell receptor beta chains from one sample, sequenced in a study of T cell repertoires in cytomegalovirus infection (dated by TCRdb to the late 2010s). Sequencing instrument: Illumina HiSeq 1500. The raw public data were reprocessed by TCRdb itself: fastp quality trimming at Q25, MiXCR clonotype calling, in-frame beta chains only. A single entry per CDR3 protein holds the most common genes and DNA from its merged rows. The sample data list roughly 51,000 distinct CDR3 sequences, and around 20% of these were observed just once. Clones ranked in the top ten supply around 27% of the sample. For these TCRs, the target antigens are not known. In light of the paper, this sample's treatment or condition label describes: in vitro stimulation with specific CMV peptide epitopes to enrich CMV-specific T cells. This material consisted of CD8+ T cells from cultured PBMCs, taken from culture after CMV antigen stimulation. Receptors originate from a human donor in good health (CMV status not recorded). Some clones in this sample may be carry-over from other donors' samples.

The chain uses TRBV14 and TRBJ2-7; 8 bases are a match to TRBD2. V shed 1 base, J shed 5 bases, and the junction held 7 bases outside the gene matches. CDR3 size: 15 residues. Germline V gene lookup returns CDR1 SGHDN and CDR2 FVKESK. In DNA form, the CDR3 reads TGTGCCAGCAGCCAAGGTCGGGGGGGCTTCCACGAGCAGTACTTC. Translation gives CASSQGRGGFHEQYF.

The chain links TRBV7-9 to TRBJ2-3; 7 bases map to TRBD1. Germline values: CDR1 SEHNR, CDR2 FQNEAQ (reference sequence). The CDR3 has 15 residues. V lost 4 bases to trimming and J lost 0 bases; unmatched junction nucleotides: 4. CDR3 residues: CASSSTGSSTDTQYF. CDR3 bases: TGTGCCAGCAGCTCGACAGGGTCTAGCACAGATACGCAGTATTTT. The full variable domain, rest sourced from reference TRBV7-9 and TRBJ2-3, is DTGVSQNPRHKITKRGQNVTFRCDPISEHNRLYWYRQTLGQGPEFLTYFQNEAQLEKSRLLSDRFSAERPKGSFSTLEIQRTEQGDSAMYLCASSSTGSSTDTQYFGPGTRLTVL.

This clonotype appeared a few times. This CDR3 reads CASSLSAGGHNEQFF. In DNA, the CDR3 is TGTGCCAGCAGCTTATCAGCGGGGGGACACAATGAGCAGTTCTTC. The chain recombines TRBV11-1 with TRBJ2-1; 9 positions agree with TRBD2. CDR1 is SGHAT, CDR2 FQDESV, per germline (reference sequence). The trim removed 2 bases at V and 5 bases at J, leaving 4 bases unmatched. The CDR3 is 15 amino acids.

This clonotype has just a few counts. The genes are TRBV7-2 and TRBJ1-6, with a weak D call TRBD1 (6 bases). CDR3 length equals 20 residues. Germline CDR1 SGHTA, CDR2 FQGNSA. V lost 2 bases to trimming and J lost 7 bases, with 27 bases between them. The chain's CDR3 is CASSLWGVGALLVKNSPLHF. The DNA of the CDR3 is TGTGCCAGCAGCTTATGGGGCGTGGGGGCGCTATTGGTTAAGAATTCACCCCTCCACTTT.

This clonotype was picked up many times. This rearrangement joins TRBV7-7 to TRBJ2-5; D might be TRBD2 (6 bases). Per the germline V gene, CDR1 is SSHAT and CDR2 is FNYEAQ (reference sequence). CDR3 size: 15 residues. V lost 1 base, J lost 5 bases, and 14 bases lay in between. CDR3 residues: CASSLGAGLGETQYF. The CDR3 DNA follows: TGTGCCAGCAGCTTAGGAGCGGGCCTGGGGGAGACCCAGTACTTC.

The chain carries TRBV7-9 and TRBJ2-7; D might be TRBD1 (5 bases). Germline assignment: CDR1 SEHNR and CDR2 FQNEAQ (reference sequence). CDR3 length equals 15 residues. V was pared by 5 bases and J by 0 bases, with 14 bases between. Here the CDR3 reads CASSQTARSSYEQYF. The DNA of the CDR3 is TGTGCCAGCAGCCAGACAGCTAGAAGCTCCTACGAGCAGTACTTC.

This clonotype was picked up a small number of times. The chain joins TRBV28 to TRBJ2-5, with 10 bases identical to TRBD2. The CDR3 covers 14 residues. The germline V gene has CDR1 MDHEN and CDR2 SYDVKM. V dropped 6 bases and J dropped 3; count of bases not matched to a gene: 4. The CDR3 bases are TGTGCCAGCAGAGTTGGACTAGCGGAAGAGACCCAGTACTTC. This codes for CASRVGLAEETQYF. The full variable domain, completed using reference TRBV28 and TRBJ2-5, is DVKVTQSSRYLVKRTGEKVFLECVQDMDHENMFWYRQDPGLGLRLIYFSYDVKMKEKGDIPEGYSVSREKKERFSLILESASTNQTSMYLCASRVGLAEETQYFGPGTRLLVL.

The DNA of the CDR3 is TGTGCCAGCAGCTTAGAAGGGCAGGGGGTTACCAGATCTAGCAATCAGCCCCAGCATTTT. The encoded protein is CASSLEGQGVTRSSNQPQHF. J is TRBJ1-5 and V is TRBV7-3; 7 nucleotides line up with TRBD1. J lost 0 bases, V lost 2 bases, and 16 bases had no gene match. Germline assignment: CDR1 SGHTA and CDR2 FQGTGA. CDR3 length equals 20 residues.